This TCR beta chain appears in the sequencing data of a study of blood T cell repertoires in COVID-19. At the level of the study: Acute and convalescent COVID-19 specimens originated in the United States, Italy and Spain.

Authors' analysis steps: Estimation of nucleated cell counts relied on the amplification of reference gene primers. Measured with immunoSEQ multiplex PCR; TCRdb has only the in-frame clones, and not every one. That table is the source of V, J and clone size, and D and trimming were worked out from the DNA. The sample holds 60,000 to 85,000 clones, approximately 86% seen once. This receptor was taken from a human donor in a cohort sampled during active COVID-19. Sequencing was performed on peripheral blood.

The CDR3 nucleotides are TGTGCCAGCAGTTTATCGGGCGGGTATGGCGGGGAGCTGTTTTTT. It codes for CASSLSGGYGGELFF. This chain joins TRBV27 and TRBJ2-2; tentatively, D is TRBD2 (5 bases). Germline lookup yields CDR1 MNHEY and CDR2 SMNVEV (reference sequence). The CDR3 totals 15 residues. V dropped 0 bases and J dropped 7 bases, with 12 bases sitting between them.